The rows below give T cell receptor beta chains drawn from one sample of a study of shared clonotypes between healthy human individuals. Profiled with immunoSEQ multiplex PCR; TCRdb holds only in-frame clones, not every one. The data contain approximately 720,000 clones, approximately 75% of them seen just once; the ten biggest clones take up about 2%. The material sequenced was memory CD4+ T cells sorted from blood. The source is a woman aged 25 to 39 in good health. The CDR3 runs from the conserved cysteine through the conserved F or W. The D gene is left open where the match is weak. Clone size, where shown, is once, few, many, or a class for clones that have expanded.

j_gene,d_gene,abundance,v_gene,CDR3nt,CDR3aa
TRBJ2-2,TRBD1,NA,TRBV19,TGTGCCAGTCGGGACAGGGGAATCGGGGAGCTGTTTTTT,CASRDRGIGELFF
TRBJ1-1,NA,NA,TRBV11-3,TGTGCCAGCAGAGAGCAATCTAGCACTGAAGCTTTCTTT,CASREQSSTEAFF
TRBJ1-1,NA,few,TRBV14,TGTGCCAGCAGCCAAGTTAGGTCGAACACTGAAGCTTTCTTT,CASSQVRSNTEAFF
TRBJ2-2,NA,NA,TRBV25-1,TGTGCCAGCACGTTGGGGTACACCGGGGAGCTGTTTTTT,CASTLGYTGELFF
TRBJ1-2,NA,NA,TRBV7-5,TGTGTCAGACGAGTGGACGAGAACTATGGCTACACCTTC,CVRRVDENYGYTF
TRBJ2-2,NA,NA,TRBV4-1,TGCGCCAGCAGCCAAGATGGGGGGCGAACCGGGGAGCTGTTTTTT,CASSQDGGRTGELFF
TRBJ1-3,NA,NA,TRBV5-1,TGCGCCAGCAGCCCGATGGGGCCAGCCTCTGGAAACACCATATATTTT,CASSPMGPASGNTIYF
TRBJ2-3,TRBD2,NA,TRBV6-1,TGTGCCAGCAATAAACGGGAGGGCACAGATACGCAGTATTTT,CASNKREGTDTQYF
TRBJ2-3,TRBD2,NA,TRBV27,TGTGCCAGCACCGGACATAGCGGGAGGGCCGGGTCAGATACGCAGTATTTT,CASTGHSGRAGSDTQYF
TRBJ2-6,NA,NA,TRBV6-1,TGTGCCAGCAGGCCGACAGGCTCCGGGGCCAACGTCCTGACTTTC,CASRPTGSGANVLTF
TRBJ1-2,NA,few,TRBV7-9,TGTGCCAGCAGCTTTCTAGGGATGGAGTATGGCTACACCTTC,CASSFLGMEYGYTF
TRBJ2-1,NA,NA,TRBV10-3,TGTGCCATCAGTGAGCAGTCCAATGAGCAGTTCTTC,CAISEQSNEQFF
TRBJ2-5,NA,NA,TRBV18,TGTGCCAGCTCACCACGAAACCCGCCCATTGAGACCCAGTACTTC,CASSPRNPPIETQYF
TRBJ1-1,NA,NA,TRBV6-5,TGTGCCAGCAGTTACGCGACGGGGACCGGGGGTACTGAAGCTTTCTTT,CASSYATGTGGTEAFF
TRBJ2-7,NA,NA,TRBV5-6,TGTGCCAGCACCCCAGCAAAGGCATCAGAGCAGTACTTC,CASTPAKASEQYF
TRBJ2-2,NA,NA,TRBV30,TGTGCCTGGAGTGTACTCTATGGGGAGCTGTTTTTT,CAWSVLYGELFF
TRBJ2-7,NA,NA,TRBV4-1,TGCGCCAGCAGAGGGGGTCCCCCCTACGAGCAGTACTTC,CASRGGPPYEQYF
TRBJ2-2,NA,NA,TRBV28,TGTGCCAGCAGTTTATATGGCAGGGCTGAAAGCTGGACCGGGGAGCTGTTTTTT,CASSLYGRAESWTGELFF
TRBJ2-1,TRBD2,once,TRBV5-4,TGTGCCAGCAGCGCCCCCGGGACTAGCCTAAACGATGAGCAGTTCTTC,CASSAPGTSLNDEQFF
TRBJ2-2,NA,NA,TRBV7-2,TGTGCCAGCACAGGGAACACCGGGGAGCTGTTTTTT,CASTGNTGELFF
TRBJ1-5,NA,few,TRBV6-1,TGTGCCAGCAAAGGGGCGAGCAATCAGCCCCAGCATTTT,CASKGASNQPQHF
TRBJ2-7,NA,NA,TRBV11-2,TGTGCCAGCAGCTTAGATTATCGCGAGCAGTACTTC,CASSLDYREQYF
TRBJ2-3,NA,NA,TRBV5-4,TGTGCCAGCAGCCGAGAATTTGGGGGGCCCGGCACAGATACGCAGTATTTT,CASSREFGGPGTDTQYF
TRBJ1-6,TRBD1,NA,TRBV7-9,TGTGCCAGCAGCCCCGGACAGGGAGATAATTCACCCCTCCACTTT,CASSPGQGDNSPLHF
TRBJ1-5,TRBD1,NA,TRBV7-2,TGTGCCAGCAGCGACAGGGGGAGGGGATTAAGGGAGCCCCAGCATTTT,CASSDRGRGLREPQHF
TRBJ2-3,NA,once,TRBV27,TGTGCCAGCAGTTTACCCGGGACTCTCCCTACGCAGTATTTT,CASSLPGTLPTQYF
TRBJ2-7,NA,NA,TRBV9,TGTGCCAGCAGCGTTGGGACGCAGAGCTCCTACGAGCAGTACTTC,CASSVGTQSSYEQYF
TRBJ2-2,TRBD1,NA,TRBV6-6,TGTGCCAGCTGGAGACAGGGATCAACCGGGGAGCTGTTTTTT,CASWRQGSTGELFF
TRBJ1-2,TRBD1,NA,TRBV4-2,TGTGCCAGCAGCCAAGGAGGGACAGAGAACTATGGCTACACCTTC,CASSQGGTENYGYTF
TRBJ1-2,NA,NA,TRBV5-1,TGCGCCAGTACCCAAGCACAGGTTTCTGATGGCTACACCTTC,CASTQAQVSDGYTF
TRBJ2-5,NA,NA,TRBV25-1,TGTGCCAGCAGTGATCCCGCCATCGAGACCCAGTACTTC,CASSDPAIETQYF
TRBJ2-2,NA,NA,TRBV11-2,TGTGCCAGCAGCTCCACCGGGGGTTTCGGCACCGGGGAGCTGTTTTTT,CASSSTGGFGTGELFF
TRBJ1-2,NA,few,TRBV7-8,TGTGCCAGCAGCCCCCAACGGATCCCCACTAACTATGGCTACACCTTC,CASSPQRIPTNYGYTF
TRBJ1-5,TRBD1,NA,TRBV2,TGTGCCAGCAGCTCAGGGACAGCTAATCAGCCCCAGCATTTT,CASSSGTANQPQHF
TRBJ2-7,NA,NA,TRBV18,TGTGCCAGCTCACCGTGGGAATACGAGCAGTACTTC,CASSPWEYEQYF
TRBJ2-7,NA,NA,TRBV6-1,TGTGCCAGCAGCCAACTGGACCGGGCCGTCTACGAGCAGTACTTC,CASSQLDRAVYEQYF
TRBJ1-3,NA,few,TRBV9,TGTGCCAGCAGCGTAGAAGGGACAGGAAACACCATATATTTT,CASSVEGTGNTIYF
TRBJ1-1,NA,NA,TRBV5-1,TGCGCCAGCAGCTTGCCTGACGAAGGACCGGCTTTCTTT,CASSLPDEGPAFF
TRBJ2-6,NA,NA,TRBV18,TGTGCCAGCTCACCGACGCGAACCTCTGGGGCCAACGTCCTGACTTTC,CASSPTRTSGANVLTF
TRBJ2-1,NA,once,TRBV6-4,TGTGCCAGCAGTGACGGGGACTACAATGAGCAGTTCTTC,CASSDGDYNEQFF
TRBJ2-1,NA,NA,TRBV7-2,TGTGCCAGCAGCTCCCGGGCTTATGAGCAGTTCTTC,CASSSRAYEQFF
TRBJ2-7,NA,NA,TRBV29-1,TGCAGCGTTGGTCCGGGTCCGGTCGAGCAGTACTTC,CSVGPGPVEQYF
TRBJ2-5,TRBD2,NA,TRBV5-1,TGCGCCAGCAGCTTGGTAGCGGGAGGGCAGTCGGAGACCCAGTACTTC,CASSLVAGGQSETQYF
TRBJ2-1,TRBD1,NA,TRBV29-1,TGCAGCGTTGGTTTCCAGGGGACAGGGGGCAAGGATGAGCAGTTCTTC,CSVGFQGTGGKDEQFF
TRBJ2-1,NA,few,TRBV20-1,TGCAGTGCTTATCTGTGGAATGAGCAGTTCTTC,CSAYLWNEQFF
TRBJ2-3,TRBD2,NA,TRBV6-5,TGTGCCAGCAGTTACTCAGCGGGAGGGGGGGGTGCGGCGCAGTATTTT,CASSYSAGGGGAAQYF
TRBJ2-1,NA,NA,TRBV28,TGTGCCAGTACCTGGACGGTGTCCTACAATGAGCAGTTCTTC,CASTWTVSYNEQFF
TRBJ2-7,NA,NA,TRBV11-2,TGTGCCAGCAGCTTACGCTGGAGGGCTCGCTCCTACGAGCAGTACTTC,CASSLRWRARSYEQYF
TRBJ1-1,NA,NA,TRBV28,TGTGCCAGCAGGTCCCCAGGGTTTACTGAAGCTTTCTTT,CASRSPGFTEAFF
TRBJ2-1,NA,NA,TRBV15,TGTGCCACCAGACCCCCCGAGGTCATGGCATATGAGCAGTTCTTC,CATRPPEVMAYEQFF
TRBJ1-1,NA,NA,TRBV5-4,TGTGCCAGCAGCTGGGAGGGTCCGAACACTGAAGCTTTCTTT,CASSWEGPNTEAFF
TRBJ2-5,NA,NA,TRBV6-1,TGTGCCAGCAGTGAGACACCGTACCAAGAGACCCAGTACTTC,CASSETPYQETQYF
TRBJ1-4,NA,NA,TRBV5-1,TGCGCCAGCAGCATCGGACATGGCGCCGAAAAACTGTTTTTT,CASSIGHGAEKLFF
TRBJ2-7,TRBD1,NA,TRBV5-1,TGCGCCAGCAGCTTTTCAACAGGGGGGTCCGAGCAGTACTTC,CASSFSTGGSEQYF
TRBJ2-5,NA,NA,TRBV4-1,TGCGCCAGCAGCCAAGATTCAAACGCCCAGGGTGGGGAGACCCAGTACTTC,CASSQDSNAQGGETQYF
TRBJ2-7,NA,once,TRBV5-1,TGCGCCAGCAGCCTGTTGAGTAGCTACGAGCAGTACTTC,CASSLLSSYEQYF
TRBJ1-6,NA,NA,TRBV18,TGTGCCAGCTCACCAGCGATGGGCAGGAATTCACCCCTCCACTTT,CASSPAMGRNSPLHF
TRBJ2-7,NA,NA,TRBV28,TGTGCCAGCAGTACTACCCAGACAGGTCAATACTACGAGCAGTACTTC,CASSTTQTGQYYEQYF
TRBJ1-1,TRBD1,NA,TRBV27,TGTGCCAGCAGTCCTCGACAGGGGTTGGGAGGGACTGAAGCTTTCTTT,CASSPRQGLGGTEAFF
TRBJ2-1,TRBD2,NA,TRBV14,TGTGCCAGCAAACTAGCGGGCAATGAGCAGTTCTTC,CASKLAGNEQFF